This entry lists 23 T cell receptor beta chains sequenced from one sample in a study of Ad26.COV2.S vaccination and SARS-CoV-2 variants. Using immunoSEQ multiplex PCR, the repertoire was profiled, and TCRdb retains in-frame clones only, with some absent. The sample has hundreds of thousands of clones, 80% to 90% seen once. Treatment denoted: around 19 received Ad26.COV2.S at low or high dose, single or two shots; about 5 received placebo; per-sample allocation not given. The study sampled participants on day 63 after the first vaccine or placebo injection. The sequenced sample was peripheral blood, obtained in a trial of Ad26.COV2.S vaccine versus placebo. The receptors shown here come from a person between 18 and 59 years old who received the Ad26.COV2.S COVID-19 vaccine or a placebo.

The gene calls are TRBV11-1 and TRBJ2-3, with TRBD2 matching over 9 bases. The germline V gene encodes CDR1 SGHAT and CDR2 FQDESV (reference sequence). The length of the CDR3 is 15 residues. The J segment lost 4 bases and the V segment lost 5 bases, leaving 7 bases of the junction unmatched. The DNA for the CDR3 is TGTGCCAGCAGCCTCTCGGCGGGGGGGCCAGATACGCAGTATTTT. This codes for CASSLSAGGPDTQYF.

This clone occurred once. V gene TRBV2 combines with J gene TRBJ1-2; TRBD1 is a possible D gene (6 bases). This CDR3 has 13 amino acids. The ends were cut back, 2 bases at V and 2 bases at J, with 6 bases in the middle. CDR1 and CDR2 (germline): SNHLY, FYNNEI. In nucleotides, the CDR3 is TGTGCCAGCAGTGAAAGGGGGAACTATGGCTACACCTTC. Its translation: CASSERGNYGYTF.

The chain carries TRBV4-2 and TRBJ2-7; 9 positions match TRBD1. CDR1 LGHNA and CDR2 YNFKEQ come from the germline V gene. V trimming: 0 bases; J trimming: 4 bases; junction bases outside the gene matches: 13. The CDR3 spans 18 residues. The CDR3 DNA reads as TGTGCCAGCAGCCAAGACCGACTCCTGGGACAGGGCATTTACGAGCAGTACTTC. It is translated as CASSQDRLLGQGIYEQYF.

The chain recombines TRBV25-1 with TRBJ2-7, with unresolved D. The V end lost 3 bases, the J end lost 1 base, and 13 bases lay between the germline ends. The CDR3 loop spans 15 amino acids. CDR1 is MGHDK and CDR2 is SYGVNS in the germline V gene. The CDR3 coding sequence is TGTGCCAGCAGTGATATTAGGAGCTATTCCTACGAGCAGTACTTC. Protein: CASSDIRSYSYEQYF.

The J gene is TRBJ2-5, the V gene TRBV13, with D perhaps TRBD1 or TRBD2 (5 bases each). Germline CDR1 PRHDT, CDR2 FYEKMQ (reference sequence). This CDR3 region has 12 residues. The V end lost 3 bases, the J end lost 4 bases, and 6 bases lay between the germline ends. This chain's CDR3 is CASSFGAETQYF. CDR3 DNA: TGTGCCAGCAGCTTCGGGGCAGAGACCCAGTACTTC. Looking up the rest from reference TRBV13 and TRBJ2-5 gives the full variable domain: AAGVIQSPRHLIKEKRETATLKCYPIPRHDTVYWYQQGPGQDPQFLISFYEKMQSDKGSIPDRFSAQQFSDYHSELNMSSLELGDSALYFCASSFGAETQYFGPGTRLLVL.

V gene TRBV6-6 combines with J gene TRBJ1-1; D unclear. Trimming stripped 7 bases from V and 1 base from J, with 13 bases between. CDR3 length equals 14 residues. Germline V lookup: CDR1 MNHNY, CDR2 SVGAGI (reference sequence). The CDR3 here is CASTVITGNTEAFF. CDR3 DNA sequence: TGTGCCAGCACCGTAATTACCGGGAACACTGAAGCTTTCTTT.

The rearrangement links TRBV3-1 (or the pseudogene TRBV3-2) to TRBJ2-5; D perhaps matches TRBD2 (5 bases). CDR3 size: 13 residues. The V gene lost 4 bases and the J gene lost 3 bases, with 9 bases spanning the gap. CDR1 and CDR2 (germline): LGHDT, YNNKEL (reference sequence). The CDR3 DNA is TGTGCCAGCAGCCGCAGAGCGGAAGAGACCCAGTACTTC. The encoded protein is CASSRRAEETQYF.

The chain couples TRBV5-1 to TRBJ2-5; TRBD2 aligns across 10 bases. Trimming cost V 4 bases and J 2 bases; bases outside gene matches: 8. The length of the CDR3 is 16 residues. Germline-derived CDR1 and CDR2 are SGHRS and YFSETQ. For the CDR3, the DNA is TGCGCCAGCAGCCCGCCCCCTAGCGGGGGTCAAGAGACCCAGTACTTC. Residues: CASSPPPSGGQETQYF.

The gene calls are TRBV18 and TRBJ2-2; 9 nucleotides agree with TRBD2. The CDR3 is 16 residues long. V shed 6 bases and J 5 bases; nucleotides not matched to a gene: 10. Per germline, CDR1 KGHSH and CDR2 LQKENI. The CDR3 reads CASSPYSGRGTGELFF. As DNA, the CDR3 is TGTGCCAGCTCCCCTTATAGCGGGAGAGGGACCGGGGAGCTGTTTTTT.

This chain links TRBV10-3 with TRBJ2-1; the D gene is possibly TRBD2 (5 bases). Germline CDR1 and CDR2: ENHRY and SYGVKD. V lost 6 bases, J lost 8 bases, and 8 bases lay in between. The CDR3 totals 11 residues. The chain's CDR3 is CAIRAGDEQFF. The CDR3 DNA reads TGTGCCATCAGGGCGGGCGATGAGCAGTTCTTC.

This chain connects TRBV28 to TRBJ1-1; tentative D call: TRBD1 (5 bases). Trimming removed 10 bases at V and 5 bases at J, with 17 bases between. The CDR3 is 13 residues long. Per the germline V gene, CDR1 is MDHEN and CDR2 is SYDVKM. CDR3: CATVWGEGTEAFF. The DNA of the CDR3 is TGTGCCACCGTCTGGGGGGAAGGTACTGAAGCTTTCTTT.

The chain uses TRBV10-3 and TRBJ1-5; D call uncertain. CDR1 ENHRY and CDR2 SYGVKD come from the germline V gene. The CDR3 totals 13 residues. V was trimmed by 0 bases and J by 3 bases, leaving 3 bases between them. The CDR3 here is CAISESPNQPQHF. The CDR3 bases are TGTGCCATCAGTGAGTCACCCAATCAGCCCCAGCATTTT.

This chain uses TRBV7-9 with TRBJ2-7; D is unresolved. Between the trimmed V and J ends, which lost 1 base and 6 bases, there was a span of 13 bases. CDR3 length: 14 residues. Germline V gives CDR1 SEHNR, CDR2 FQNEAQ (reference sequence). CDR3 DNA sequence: TGTGCCAGCAGCTTAGTTGGTGGGTTCGGCGAGCAGTACTTC. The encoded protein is CASSLVGGFGEQYF.

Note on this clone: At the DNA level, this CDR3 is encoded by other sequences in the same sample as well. The chain's CDR3 is CASSYSGTGEYEQYF. The CDR3 coding sequence is TGTGCCAGCAGTTACTCCGGGACAGGGGAGTACGAGCAGTACTTC. The rearrangement links TRBV6-5 to TRBJ2-7, with TRBD1 matching over 10 bases. CDR3 length: 15 amino acids. J was trimmed by 4 bases and V by 0 bases; bases with no gene match: 3. Looked up from germline, CDR1 is MNHEY and CDR2 is SVGAGI.

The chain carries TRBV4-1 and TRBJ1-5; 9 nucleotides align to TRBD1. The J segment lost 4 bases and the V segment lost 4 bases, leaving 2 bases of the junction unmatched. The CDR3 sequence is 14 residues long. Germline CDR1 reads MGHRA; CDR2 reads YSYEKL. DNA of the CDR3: TGCGCCAGCAGCCCGACAGGGGGAAATCAGCCCCAGCATTTT. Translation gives CASSPTGGNQPQHF.

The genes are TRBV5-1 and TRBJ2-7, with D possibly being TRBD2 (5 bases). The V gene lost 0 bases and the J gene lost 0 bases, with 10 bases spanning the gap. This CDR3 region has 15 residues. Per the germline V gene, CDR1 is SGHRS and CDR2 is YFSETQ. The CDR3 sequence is CASSLDAGLSYEQYF. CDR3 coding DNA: TGCGCCAGCAGCTTGGACGCCGGACTCTCCTACGAGCAGTACTTC.

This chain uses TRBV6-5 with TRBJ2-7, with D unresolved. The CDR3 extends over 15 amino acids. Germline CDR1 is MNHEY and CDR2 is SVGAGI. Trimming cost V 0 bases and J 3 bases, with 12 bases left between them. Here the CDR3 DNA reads TGTGCCAGCAGTTACTCAGGGCCTTGGGGCTACGAGCAGTACTTC. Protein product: CASSYSGPWGYEQYF.

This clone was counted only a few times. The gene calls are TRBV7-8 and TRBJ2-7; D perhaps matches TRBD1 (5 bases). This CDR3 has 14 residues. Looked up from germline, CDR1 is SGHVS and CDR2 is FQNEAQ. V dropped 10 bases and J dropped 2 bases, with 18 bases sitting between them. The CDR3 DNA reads TGTGCCACCCTCCAGGGTTCCCTTACCTACGAGCAGTACTTC. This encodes CATLQGSLTYEQYF. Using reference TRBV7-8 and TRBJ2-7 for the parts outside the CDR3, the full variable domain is GAGVSQSPRYKVAKRGQDVALRCDPISGHVSLFWYQQALGQGPEFLTYFQNEAQLDKSGLPSDRFFAERPEGSVSTLKIQRTQQEDSAVYLCATLQGSLTYEQYFGPGTRLTVT.

The CDR3 sequence: CASSPVLRDNEQFF. In DNA form, the CDR3 reads TGTGCCAGCAGCCCGGTCCTACGCGACAATGAGCAGTTCTTC. The chain recombines TRBV5-4 with TRBJ2-1; no firm D call. CDR3 length: 14 amino acids. Trimming took 4 bases from V and 5 from J, leaving 13 bases between them. Per germline, CDR1 SGHNT and CDR2 YYREEE (reference sequence).

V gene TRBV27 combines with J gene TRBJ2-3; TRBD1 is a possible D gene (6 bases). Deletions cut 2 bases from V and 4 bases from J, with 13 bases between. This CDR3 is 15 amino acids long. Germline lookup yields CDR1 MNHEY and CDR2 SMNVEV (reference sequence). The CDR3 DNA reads TGTGCCAGCAGTTTAAGGGGGTCCCCACCAGATACGCAGTATTTT. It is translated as CASSLRGSPPDTQYF.

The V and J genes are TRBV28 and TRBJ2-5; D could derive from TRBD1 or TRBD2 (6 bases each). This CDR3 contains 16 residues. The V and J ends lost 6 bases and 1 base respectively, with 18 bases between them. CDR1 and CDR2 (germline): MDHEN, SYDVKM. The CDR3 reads CASRPGEEQLQETQYF. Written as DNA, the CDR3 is TGTGCCAGCAGACCAGGGGAGGAGCAACTCCAAGAGACCCAGTACTTC.

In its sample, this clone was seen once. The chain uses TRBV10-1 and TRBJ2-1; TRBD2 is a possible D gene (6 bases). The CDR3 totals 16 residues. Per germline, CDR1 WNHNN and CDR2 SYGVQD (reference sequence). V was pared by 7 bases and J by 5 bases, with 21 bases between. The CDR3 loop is CASTKKLRTKNNEQFF. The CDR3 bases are TGCGCCAGCACCAAGAAGCTCCGGACTAAAAACAATGAGCAGTTCTTC.

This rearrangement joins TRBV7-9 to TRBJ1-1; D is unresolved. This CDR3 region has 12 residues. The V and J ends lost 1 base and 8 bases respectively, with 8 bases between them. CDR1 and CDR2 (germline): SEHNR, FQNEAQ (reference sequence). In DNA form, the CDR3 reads TGTGCCAGCAGCTTAGGAGAAAGCGAAGCTTTCTTT. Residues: CASSLGESEAFF.